Described below is a single T cell receptor beta chain sequence and its context. This entry belongs to a study of blood T cell repertoires in COVID-19. On the study more broadly: PBMCs, B-cell-depleted T cells, or T cells were the source of the cDNA or gDNA that made up the material.

Using immunoSEQ multiplex PCR, the repertoire was profiled, and TCRdb retains in-frame clones only, with some absent. The data hold about 110,000 clones, with 65% to 80% observed a single time. This CDR3 has 14 residues. Germline V lookup: CDR1 SEHNR, CDR2 FQNEAQ (reference sequence). Trimming removed 6 bases from V and 6 bases from J; junction bases left unmatched: 5. The sample consisted of peripheral blood. The J gene is TRBJ1-6, the V gene TRBV7-9; 7 bases align to TRBD1. The sequence derives from a woman aged 40 to 55 with acute or convalescent COVID-19. The CDR3 here is CASSADRANSPLHF. CDR3 DNA: TGTGCCAGCAGTGCAGACAGGGCTAATTCACCCCTCCACTTT.